This T cell receptor (beta chain) comes out of a study of blood T cell repertoires in COVID-19. Germline V lookup: CDR1 MNHNY, CDR2 SVGAGI (reference sequence). V gave up 10 bases and J gave up 7 bases, with 10 bases separating them. This CDR3 comprises 10 residues. Sequencing was performed with immunoSEQ multiplex PCR; in TCRdb, only in-frame clones are kept and a portion is missing. The table records over 30,000 clones, about nine tenths of them present only once. This TCR was sampled from a human donor with active COVID-19. The donor label of this sample is uncertain. The V and J genes are TRBV6-6 and TRBJ1-2; no definite D call. The specimen was peripheral blood. The CDR3 sequence: CATLYGGYTF. In DNA, the CDR3 is TGTGCCACCCTCTACGGTGGCTACACCTTC.